This T cell receptor (beta chain) derives from a study of T cell responses to AZD1222 COVID-19 vaccine. This CDR3 has 13 residues. Germline loops: CDR1 SGHNT, CDR2 YYREEE (reference sequence). J lost 2 bases, V lost 4 bases, and 2 bases had no gene match. The table came from immunoSEQ multiplex PCR; TCRdb's copy has only in-frame clones and leaves some out. Among over 150,000 clones listed, approximately 87% were seen once. J is TRBJ2-7 and V is TRBV5-4; 8 bases are shared with TRBD1. The sequencing here drew on peripheral blood, taken on day 0 of MenACWY control vaccination. This receptor was obtained from an adult in good health. The chain's CDR3 is CASSPTGAYEQYF. CDR3 bases: TGTGCCAGCAGCCCGACAGGGGCCTACGAGCAGTACTTC.